These T cell receptor beta chains were read from a single sample in a study of blood T cell repertoires in COVID-19. Sequencing was performed with immunoSEQ multiplex PCR; in TCRdb, only in-frame clones are kept and a portion is missing. The sample lists around 130,000 clones, about nine tenths occurring once. The sequencing sample was made of peripheral blood. Source of these receptors: a man in his fifties or sixties with active COVID-19. CDR3s include the opening cysteine and the closing phenylalanine or tryptophan. The D gene is left open where the match is weak. Clone size is given for some rows only: seen once, a few or many times, or a class if the clone is expanded.

TRBV5-1	TRBJ2-1	-	-	TGCGCCAGCAGCCCGACAAGCTACAATGAGCAGTTCTTC	CASSPTSYNEQFF
TRBV5-6	TRBJ1-3	-	-	TGTGCCAGCAGTACGAGGCCGAGCTCTGGAAACACCATATATTTT	CASSTRPSSGNTIYF
TRBV12-3/TRBV12-4	TRBJ1-2	-	TRBD1	TGTGCCAGCAGCTGGGACAGCAATGGCTACACCTTC	CASSWDSNGYTF
TRBV6-6	TRBJ2-2	-	-	TGTGCCAGCAGTTACTCGGGGCAGGAGAACACCGGGGAGCTGTTTTTT	CASSYSGQENTGELFF
TRBV6-2/TRBV6-3	TRBJ2-5	-	TRBD2	TGTGCCAGCAGTTACGGGGCTAGCGGGAGCGGGGAGACCCAGTACTTC	CASSYGASGSGETQYF
TRBV12-3/TRBV12-4	TRBJ1-3	-	-	TGTGCCAGCAGTTTATACATGGGAAACACCATATATTTT	CASSLYMGNTIYF
TRBV9	TRBJ1-1	-	TRBD1	TGTGCCAGCAGCGTAGAAGGACAGGGTATTACTGAAGCTTTCTTT	CASSVEGQGITEAFF
TRBV2	TRBJ1-2	-	-	TGTGCCAGCATCCGGGAGGACGGCTACACCTTC	CASIREDGYTF
TRBV27	TRBJ2-2	-	-	TGTGCCAGCAGTTTATCGACGCCCAGGGGCGGGGAGCTGTTTTTT	CASSLSTPRGGELFF
TRBV9	TRBJ2-3	-	-	TGTGCCAGCAGCGTAGAAGGGGGGGCCCCAGATACGCAGTATTTT	CASSVEGGAPDTQYF
TRBV3-1/TRBV3-2	TRBJ1-2	-	-	TGTGCCAGCAGCCCACGCGTAAGGGGGTACTATGGCTACACCTTC	CASSPRVRGYYGYTF
TRBV25-1	TRBJ1-6	-	-	TGTGCCAGCAGTGGGGGACGGGCCCAGGGGAGACACTTT	CASSGGRAQGRHF
TRBV5-8	TRBJ1-5	-	TRBD1	TGTGCCAGCAGCGTGGGACAGGGTAATCAGCCCCAGCATTTT	CASSVGQGNQPQHF
TRBV11-2	TRBJ1-3	-	-	TGTGCCAGCAGCCCGAACCCACAGGGAGGGACCTCGAGAAACACCATATATTTT	CASSPNPQGGTSRNTIYF
TRBV24-1	TRBJ2-1	-	TRBD1	TGTGCCACCAGTGACCGGGGACAGGGGGCCGGAAATGAGCAGTTCTTC	CATSDRGQGAGNEQFF
TRBV4-1	TRBJ2-3	-	-	TGCGCCAGCAGCCAAAACAAAGGTGCAGGGATGCACACAGATACGCAGTATTTT	CASSQNKGAGMHTDTQYF
TRBV7-3	TRBJ1-6	-	-	TGTGCCAGCAGGGAGGGGTCCTATAATTCACCCCTCCACTTT	CASREGSYNSPLHF
TRBV5-1	TRBJ1-4	few	-	TGCGCCAGCAGCTTGAGTGTTCAGGCTGAAAAACTGTTTTTT	CASSLSVQAEKLFF
TRBV5-1	TRBJ2-5	-	TRBD1	TGCGCCAGCAGCCAAGGACAGGGGAGGACCCAGTACTTC	CASSQGQGRTQYF
TRBV14	TRBJ2-1	-	TRBD2	TGTGCCAGCAGCCAATTTGGCGGGAGGGGATCCAATGAGCAGTTCTTC	CASSQFGGRGSNEQFF
TRBV11-2	TRBJ1-1	once	-	TGTGCCAGCAGCTCGGACAGATACACTGAAGCTTTCTTT	CASSSDRYTEAFF
TRBV5-6	TRBJ1-1	-	-	TGTGCCAGCAGCTTGCGGGTTACGGGGGAGACGGACACTGAAGCTTTCTTT	CASSLRVTGETDTEAFF
TRBV9	TRBJ2-1	once	TRBD2	TGTGCCAGCAGCCCCCGACTAGCGGGGATAGGTGAGCAGTTCTTC	CASSPRLAGIGEQFF
TRBV19	TRBJ2-3	-	-	TGTGCCAGTACCCCTCCGGTGGGGCGCGGCACAGATACGCAGTATTTT	CASTPPVGRGTDTQYF
TRBV6-5	TRBJ1-2	few	TRBD1	TGTGCCAGCAGTCAGGGGGCGGACTATGGCTACACCTTC	CASSQGADYGYTF
TRBV14	TRBJ2-6	once	-	TGTGCCAGCAGCCAACCAACAGGGTCCCTCTCTGGGGCCAACGTCCTGACTTTC	CASSQPTGSLSGANVLTF
TRBV5-1	TRBJ1-1	-	-	TGCGCCAGCAGTTTGGGGAGGACGGGAAGCGGGCCGCGGAACACTGAAGCTTTCTTT	CASSLGRTGSGPRNTEAFF
TRBV7-2	TRBJ1-2	-	TRBD1	TGTGCCAGCAGCTTAGAATCCCGGACAGGGCATTATGGCTACACCTTC	CASSLESRTGHYGYTF
TRBV14	TRBJ2-5	-	TRBD2	TGTGCCAGCGCCGAGCGGGGGGCTTGGCAGACCCAGTACTTC	CASAERGAWQTQYF
TRBV4-1	TRBJ1-5	-	TRBD1	TGCGCCAGCAGCCAATCGACAGGGGAAAGCAATCAGCCCCAGCATTTT	CASSQSTGESNQPQHF
TRBV10-1	TRBJ1-2	-	TRBD1	TGCGCCAGTTCCCGGACAGGGACCATTGGCTACACCTTC	CASSRTGTIGYTF
TRBV19	TRBJ1-5	-	-	TGTGCCAGTAGTATGGCTCGTTCCAATCAGCCCCAGCATTTT	CASSMARSNQPQHF
TRBV3-1/TRBV3-2	TRBJ2-1	-	-	TGTGCCAGCAGCCAAGGGGGGCCGGGGTCCTACAATGAGCAGTTCTTC	CASSQGGPGSYNEQFF
TRBV7-8	TRBJ2-2	-	-	TGTGCCAGCAGCTTAGTAAAAACGCACAGGAAACCGGAGCTGTTTTTT	CASSLVKTHRKPELFF
TRBV19	TRBJ2-2	once	-	TGTGCCAGTAGAACTAGGGATCTCGGGGAGCTGTTTTTT	CASRTRDLGELFF
TRBV30	TRBJ1-5	-	TRBD1	TGTGCCTGGAGTTTTACAGGGGGCTCCTCCTCAGCCCAGCATTTT	CAWSFTGGSSSAQHF
TRBV21-1	TRBJ2-5	-	-	TGTGCCAGCAGCAAATTGCCCCCTCGTTGCGGGGCCAAAGAGACCCAGTACTTC	CASSKLPPRCGAKETQYF
TRBV18	TRBJ1-6	-	-	TGTGCCAGCTCACGGGCAGTCTATAATTCACCCCTCCACTTT	CASSRAVYNSPLHF
TRBV7-2	TRBJ1-1	-	-	TGTGCCAGCAGCTTAGGACAGTGGTATGAAGCTTTCTTT	CASSLGQWYEAFF
TRBV6-6	TRBJ2-3	once	TRBD2	TGTGCCAGCAGCCGACTAGCGGGTTCATCCTCAACAGATACGCAGTATTTT	CASSRLAGSSSTDTQYF
TRBV2	TRBJ2-3	-	TRBD2	TGTGCCAGCAGTGCTGAGCGGGGCGTAACAGATACGCAGTATTTT	CASSAERGVTDTQYF
TRBV3-1/TRBV3-2	TRBJ2-4	-	TRBD2	TGTGCCAGCAGCCAAGCCTCGGGACTAGCGGAGGACATTCAGTACTTC	CASSQASGLAEDIQYF
TRBV7-9	TRBJ2-5	-	-	TGTGCCAGCAGCCCGATAGCGGAAGAGACCCAGTACTTC	CASSPIAEETQYF
TRBV23-1	TRBJ2-5	-	TRBD2	TGCGCCAGCAGGAAGAAGCGGGAGCACTTACAAGAGACCCAGTACTTC	CASRKKREHLQETQYF
TRBV4-1	TRBJ1-5	-	-	TGCGCCAGCAGCCAAGAGGGCCTGGGGGCGTATGGCAATCAGCCCCAGCATTTT	CASSQEGLGAYGNQPQHF
TRBV7-2	TRBJ2-1	-	TRBD1	TGTGCCAGCAGCTTCGGACAGGCAATGCAGTTCTTC	CASSFGQAMQFF
TRBV7-9	TRBJ1-2	-	TRBD1	TGTGCAAGCCAGGGGGACTATGGCTACACCTTC	CASQGDYGYTF
TRBV6-5	TRBJ2-2	-	TRBD2	TGTGCCAGCAGTAGGGGACTATGGGCCGGGGAGCTGTTTTTT	CASSRGLWAGELFF
TRBV20-1	TRBJ1-1	-	-	TGCAGTGCCCCTACGCACACTGAAGCTTTCTTT	CSAPTHTEAFF
TRBV14	TRBJ2-1	-	-	TGTGCCAGCAGCCCCAGGGGCGGTGGTGAGCAGTTCTTC	CASSPRGGGEQFF